A selection of T cell receptor beta chains follows, all from one sample in a study of response to subunit inactivated influenza vaccine. One entry per CDR3 protein results from TCRdb running MiXCR on the RT-PCR reads. The sample lists some 570,000 distinct CDR3 sequences; about 10% were seen once. The sample was also reused in another study, on T cells expressing NK-cell markers.

The starting material was PBMCs from blood, obtained on the day of vaccination. Source of these receptors: a man over 45 who received an inactivated influenza vaccine. Both conserved end residues are part of each CDR3. The order of the fields is J gene, D gene, clone size, V gene, CDR3 protein, CDR3 DNA. D genes are given only for firm matches. Expanded clones get a size class; other rows say once, few or many, or leave the size out.

>TRBJ1-4|TRBD1|NA|TRBV27
CASSLTTGVGKLFF
TGTGCCAGCAGCTTGACTACAGGGGTCGGAAAACTGTTTTTT
>TRBJ2-2|NA|few|TRBV15
CATSPWGDSSTGELFF
TGTGCCACCAGCCCCTGGGGGGACTCCTCCACCGGGGAGCTGTTTTTT
>TRBJ2-1|NA|once|TRBV7-9
CASSLRERREQFF
TGTGCCAGCAGCTTGAGGGAAAGGCGTGAGCAGTTCTTC
>TRBJ2-3|NA|NA|TRBV30
CAWRAPDTQYF
TGTGCCTGGCGTGCTCCAGATACGCAGTATTTT
>TRBJ1-2|NA|few|TRBV5-1
CASSLDGIYGYTF
TGCGCCAGCAGCTTGGACGGGATTTATGGCTACACCTTC
>TRBJ2-5|NA|NA|TRBV28
CASSFRGAYQMQKETQYF
TGTGCCAGCAGTTTCCGCGGGGCATACCAGATGCAAAAAGAGACCCAGTACTTC
>TRBJ2-2|TRBD1|NA|TRBV2
CASSPGGATGELFF
TGTGCCAGCAGTCCAGGGGGCGCCACCGGGGAGCTGTTTTTT
>TRBJ1-1|TRBD1|many|TRBV5-1
CASSPEGAAEAFF
TGCGCCAGCAGCCCGGAGGGGGCTGCTGAAGCTTTCTTT
>TRBJ2-3|TRBD1|few|TRBV28
CASSSGTGIGTQYF
TGTGCCAGCAGTTCCGGGACAGGGATAGGTACGCAGTATTTT
>TRBJ1-1|NA|NA|TRBV20-1
CSARGGGRNTEAFF
TGCAGTGCTAGAGGCGGGGGCAGGAACACTGAAGCTTTCTTT
>TRBJ1-6|TRBD1|few|TRBV5-1
CASSRFGQGVESYNSPLHF
TGCGCCAGCAGCCGCTTTGGACAGGGGGTTGAATCCTATAATTCACCCCTCCACTTT
>TRBJ2-7|NA|few|TRBV28
CASRARTRYEQYF
TGTGCCAGCAGGGCCCGCACCAGGTACGAGCAGTACTTC
>TRBJ2-7|TRBD1|few|TRBV19
CASSMTGRTYEQYF
TGTGCCAGTAGTATGACAGGGCGGACCTACGAGCAGTACTTC
>TRBJ2-1|TRBD2|NA|TRBV5-1
CASSRGTSGVNEQFF
TGCGCCAGCAGCCGGGGGACTAGCGGGGTCAATGAGCAGTTCTTC
>TRBJ2-7|TRBD2|few|TRBV20-1
CSAISGRSYEQYF
TGCAGTGCTATTAGCGGGAGGTCCTACGAGCAGTACTTC
>TRBJ2-3|NA|NA|TRBV11-2
CASSSLSITDTQYF
TGTGCCAGCAGCTCCCTCTCCATCACAGATACGCAGTATTTT
>TRBJ2-1|NA|few|TRBV27
CASSLLEEQFF
TGTGCCAGCAGTTTACTGGAAGAGCAGTTCTTC
>TRBJ2-7|TRBD2|few|TRBV7-6
CASSPGTSGSPRTYEQYF
TGTGCCAGCAGTCCAGGGACTAGCGGGAGCCCTAGAACCTACGAGCAGTACTTC
>TRBJ2-7|TRBD2|NA|TRBV12-3/TRBV12-4
CASRDLAGAYEQYF
TGTGCCAGCAGAGATCTAGCGGGGGCCTACGAGCAGTACTTC
>TRBJ1-1|NA|many|TRBV5-1
CASSLQGWGPTEAFF
TGCGCCAGCAGCCTACAAGGATGGGGACCCACTGAAGCTTTCTTT
>TRBJ2-7|NA|NA|TRBV5-1
CASSSQDFYEQYF
TGCGCCAGCAGCTCCCAAGACTTCTACGAGCAGTACTTC
>TRBJ1-1|NA|NA|TRBV28
CASSSNRFTEAFF
TGTGCCAGCAGTAGTAATCGGTTCACTGAAGCTTTCTTT
>TRBJ1-5|NA|few|TRBV6-1
CASSTGRAQPQHF
TGTGCCAGCAGTACGGGAAGGGCTCAGCCCCAGCATTTT
>TRBJ2-1|NA|NA|TRBV15
CATSRDTYSYNEQFF
TGTGCCACCAGCAGGGACACCTACTCCTACAATGAGCAGTTCTTC